Listed here are 18 T cell receptor beta chains from one sample, sequenced in a study of CDR3 diversity in severe acne. TCRdb re-called the PCR reads through MiXCR, storing one row per CDR3 protein. The sample has around 94,000 distinct CDR3 sequences; 45% to 60% are singletons. Sequenced input: blood. The receptors were sampled from a male donor with acne.

This clonotype was detected many times. As DNA, the CDR3 is TGTGCCAGCAGTGGGCGACAGAGCTACGAGCAGTACTTC. Its protein is CASSGRQSYEQYF. This rearrangement joins TRBV2 to TRBJ2-7, with a possible D match to TRBD1 (5 bases). The CDR3 totals 13 residues. Per the germline V gene, CDR1 is SNHLY and CDR2 is FYNNEI. The V and J ends lost 4 bases and 3 bases respectively, with 10 bases between them.

A remark on this clonotype: The junction shows a germline mismatch at one end, possibly a read error. The chain couples TRBV6-4 to TRBJ2-3; TRBD2 matches 7 bases. This CDR3 comprises 14 residues. From germline, CDR1 is MRHNA and CDR2 SNTAGT. DNA for the CDR3: TGTGCCAGCAGTGACTCGGGAGGGGCAGATTCGCAGTATTTT. This encodes CASSDSGGADSQYF.

The rearrangement joins TRBV27 to TRBJ2-5; 7 nucleotides match TRBD2. The germline V gene encodes CDR1 MNHEY and CDR2 SMNVEV (reference sequence). This CDR3 region has 15 residues. The trim removed 6 bases at V and 2 bases at J, leaving 9 bases unmatched. The CDR3 loop is CASRVSGYKQETQYF. The CDR3 nucleotides are TGTGCCAGCAGGGTTAGCGGGTACAAACAAGAGACCCAGTACTTC.

This sequence joins TRBV7-6 and TRBJ2-5; possibly TRBD1 or TRBD2 for D (6 bases each). The germline CDR1 and CDR2 sequences are SGHVS and FNYEAQ. Trimming stripped 0 bases from V and 1 base from J, with 15 bases between. This CDR3 contains 17 residues. The DNA of the CDR3 is TGTGCCAGCAGCTTAGCCCAATGGGGGGCGGGCCAAGAGACCCAGTACTTC. Amino acids: CASSLAQWGAGQETQYF.

V and J are TRBV2 and TRBJ2-3; 7 bases agree with TRBD1. This CDR3 comprises 15 residues. V trimming: 2 bases; J trimming: 5 bases; junction bases outside the gene matches: 7. The germline V gene has CDR1 SNHLY and CDR2 FYNNEI. The CDR3 DNA sequence: TGTGCCAGCAGTGAATACAGGGGCGTTGGAGATACGCAGTATTTT. It translates to CASSEYRGVGDTQYF.

This clonotype has at least ten counts. The chain uses TRBV5-1 and TRBJ1-3; D remains ambiguous. The CDR3 has 16 amino acids. Trimming cost V 0 bases and J 0 bases, with 10 bases left between them. The germline V gene has CDR1 SGHRS and CDR2 YFSETQ. The CDR3 is CASSLATESSGNTIYF. The CDR3 DNA reads as TGCGCCAGCAGCTTGGCCACAGAGAGCTCTGGAAACACCATATATTTT.

As to this clonotype: One end of the junction fails to match germline, which may point to a read error. The chain links TRBV25-1 to TRBJ1-1; D gene uncertain. Per the germline V gene, CDR1 is MGHDK and CDR2 is SYGVNS. CDR3 length: 15 residues. The DNA of the CDR3 is TGCGCCAGCAGCCCGCATGGGAGGTCCCGCGCTGAAGCTTTCTTT. Its protein is CASSPHGRSRAEAFF.

This sequence joins TRBV10-3 and TRBJ1-5, with 8 bases lining up with TRBD1. Per the germline V gene, CDR1 is ENHRY and CDR2 is SYGVKD. V lost 4 bases, J lost 2 bases, and 4 bases stayed unmatched. The CDR3 has 15 residues. CDR3: CAISVGQGGNQPQHF. The CDR3 DNA reads TGTGCCATCAGTGTAGGACAGGGAGGCAATCAGCCCCAGCATTTT.

In its sample, this clonotype was seen once. The V call is TRBV24-1, the J call TRBJ1-2; no definite D call. The germline V gene encodes CDR1 KGHDR and CDR2 SFDVKD. The ends were cut back, 8 bases at V and 5 bases at J, with 8 bases in the middle. The CDR3 covers 11 residues. CDR3 bases: TGTGCCACCAAGGAACCTTATGGCTACACCTTC. As protein: CATKEPYGYTF.

This clonotype turned up a few times. V is TRBV5-6 and J is TRBJ2-7, with D uncertain. Trimming pared 0 bases from V and 7 bases from J, leaving 14 bases between. The germline V gene has CDR1 SGHDT and CDR2 YYEEEE. The CDR3 is made up of 14 amino acids. CDR3: CASSLGSYTGEQYF. In DNA, the CDR3 is TGTGCCAGCAGCTTGGGGTCCTACACCGGGGAGCAGTACTTC.

The rearrangement uses TRBV7-9 and TRBJ1-1, with TRBD1 as a possible D gene (6 bases). The CDR3 loop spans 18 amino acids. With 3 bases removed from V and 6 bases from J, the gap between germline ends came to 26 bases. The germline gives CDR1 SEHNR, CDR2 FQNEAQ (reference sequence). The CDR3 DNA reads TGTGCCAGCAGCTTTGCCTTGGTTCCAGGGGCTGAGCACGCTGAAGCTTTCTTT. This gives the protein CASSFALVPGAEHAEAFF.

This clonotype was counted ten times or more. This chain joins TRBV10-3 and TRBJ2-5, with D perhaps matching TRBD1 or TRBD2 (5 bases each). V lost 4 bases and J 2 bases, leaving 14 bases between the germline ends. Germline V gene lookup returns CDR1 ENHRY and CDR2 SYGVKD. This CDR3 is built from 15 residues. CDR3 DNA sequence: TGTGCCATCAGTGTTTCTCATGGGGGACAAGAGACCCAGTACTTC. Amino acid sequence: CAISVSHGGQETQYF.

This clonotype was seen once. Being one base from a much bigger clone, this may be a read error. The rearrangement links TRBV19 to TRBJ2-3; a possible D gene is TRBD2 (6 bases). This CDR3 contains 15 residues. Germline CDR1 is LNHDA and CDR2 is SQIVND (reference sequence). CDR3 sequence (DNA): TGTGCCAGTAGTGACCCAGGGAGGATAGCAGATACGCAGTGTTTT. Translation: CASSDPGRIADTQCF.

This clonotype was found many times. The chain is built from TRBV9 and TRBJ2-1; a possible D gene is TRBD2 (5 bases). The CDR3 contains 16 residues. Germline-derived CDR1 and CDR2 are SGDLS and YYNGEE. The V gene lost 4 bases and the J gene lost 6 bases, with 20 bases spanning the gap. The CDR3: CASSPLEVPTGNEQFF. The CDR3 region has the DNA TGTGCCAGCAGCCCACTGGAGGTCCCGACTGGCAATGAGCAGTTCTTC.

This clonotype was recorded at least ten times. V usage is TRBV20-1 and J usage is TRBJ2-7; 9 bases line up with TRBD1. The CDR3 is 13 amino acids. V trimming: 6 bases; J trimming: 4 bases; junction bases outside the gene matches: 7. Looked up from germline, CDR1 is DFQATT and CDR2 is SNEGSKA (reference sequence). This chain's CDR3 is CSALPTGGYEQYF. The CDR3, as DNA: TGCAGTGCGCTCCCGACAGGGGGGTACGAGCAGTACTTC.

The chain joins TRBV12-3 or TRBV12-4 to TRBJ1-3, with D unresolved. The CDR3 has 14 residues. Trimming took off 3 bases at V and 8 bases at J, with 14 bases between the two ends. This chain's CDR3 is CASSLAGFGYTIYF. The DNA for the CDR3 is TGTGCCAGCAGTTTGGCGGGGTTTGGCTACACCATATATTTT.

A single count supports this clonotype. No DNA is shown, since the ends of the CDR3 on it are uncertain; the CDR3 is the one TCRdb lists. J is TRBJ2-2 and V is TRBV7-9. Germline V gene data show CDR1 as SEHNR and CDR2 as FQNEAQ (reference sequence). The CDR3 is 22 residues long, ends included. The CDR3 loop reads CASSNLRSGRIWLHLRFGELFF.

The rearrangement uses TRBV11-2 and TRBJ1-1; no reliable D call. From germline, CDR1 is SGHAT and CDR2 FQNNGV. V shed 0 bases and J shed 3 bases, with 11 bases lying between them. This CDR3 is built from 15 residues. CDR3 residues: CASSLDGIGDTEAFF. As DNA, the CDR3 is TGTGCCAGCAGCTTAGATGGGATTGGGGACACTGAAGCTTTCTTT.